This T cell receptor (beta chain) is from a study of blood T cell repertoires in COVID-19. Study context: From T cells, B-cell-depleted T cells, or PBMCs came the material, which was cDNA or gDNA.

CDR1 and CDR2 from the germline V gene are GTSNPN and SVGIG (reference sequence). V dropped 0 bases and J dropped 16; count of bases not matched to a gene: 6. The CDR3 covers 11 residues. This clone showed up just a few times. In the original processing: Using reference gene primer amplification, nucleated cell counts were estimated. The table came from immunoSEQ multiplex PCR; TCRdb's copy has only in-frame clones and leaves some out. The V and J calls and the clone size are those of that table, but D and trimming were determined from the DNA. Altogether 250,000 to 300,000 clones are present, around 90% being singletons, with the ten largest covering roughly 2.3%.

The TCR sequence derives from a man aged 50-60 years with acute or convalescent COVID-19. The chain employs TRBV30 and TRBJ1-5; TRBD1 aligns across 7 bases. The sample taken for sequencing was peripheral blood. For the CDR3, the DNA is TGTGCCTGGAGTGTAGGGGGGACAGTCCATTTT. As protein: CAWSVGGTVHF.